These 7 T cell receptor beta chains were sequenced from one sample in a study of human T cells and chemical hapten exposure. Noted time point: pre-sensitization, week 0. The sample's treatment: therapeutic diphenylcyclopropenone sensitization with weekly scalp DPC. TCRdb recomputed calls from the RACE reads with MiXCR, one row per CDR3 protein. The sample carries more than 80,000 distinct CDR3 sequences, around 12% recorded once. Here the sequenced sample was whole blood, taken in connection with sensitization to the hapten diphenylcyclopropenone (DPC). These receptors were obtained from a woman between 45 and 65 years old with alopecia areata. Some clones in this sample may be carry-over from other donors' samples.

The chain couples TRBV7-2 to TRBJ1-6, with D perhaps TRBD1 (6 bases). The V gene lost 6 bases and the J gene lost 18 bases, with 21 bases spanning the gap. The CDR3 covers 13 residues. Germline V gene sequence: CDR1 SGHTA, CDR2 FQGNSA. CDR3 nucleotide sequence: TGTGCCAGCAGGTTACGATCCGGGACACCTCCCCACTTT. Translation: CASRLRSGTPPHF.

The chain couples TRBV12-3 or TRBV12-4 to TRBJ1-2, with a tentative D call TRBD1 (6 bases). Trimming took 5 bases from V and 8 from J, leaving 15 bases between them. This CDR3 contains 13 residues. CDR3 DNA: TGTGCCAGCAGTCCGGCACAGGGCGGCGGCTACACCTTC. This translates into CASSPAQGGGYTF.

The V call is TRBV2, the J call TRBJ2-3; D call uncertain. The CDR3 length is 15 residues. Germline V lookup: CDR1 SNHLY, CDR2 FYNNEI. Deletions cut 11 bases from V and 2 bases from J, with 20 bases between. The CDR3, as DNA: TGTGCCTTCACGAAACGGGCGGTCGACACAGATACGCAGTATTTT. This translates into CAFTKRAVDTDTQYF.

The rearrangement uses TRBV6-5 and TRBJ1-1; 7 nucleotides agree with TRBD1. From germline, CDR1 is MNHEY and CDR2 SVGAGI. The CDR3 is 15 residues long. V trimming: 5 bases; J trimming: 0 bases; junction bases outside the gene matches: 6. The CDR3 loop is CASSLMGQMNTEAFF. The CDR3 nucleotides read TGTGCCAGCAGTCTTATGGGACAGATGAACACTGAAGCTTTCTTT.

The rearrangement joins TRBV12-3 or TRBV12-4 to TRBJ1-1, with D perhaps matching TRBD1 (6 bases). Deletions cut 5 bases from V and 5 bases from J, with 12 bases between. The CDR3 has 13 residues. CDR3 sequence reads: CASSVQGVTEAFF. CDR3 bases: TGTGCCAGCAGTGTACAGGGAGTTACTGAAGCTTTCTTT.

The CDR3 DNA sequence: TGCGCCAGCAGTCAAAAGAGGGTAGGGCTCCCCTCTGGGGCCAACGTCCTGACTTTC. Translation gives CASSQKRVGLPSGANVLTF. This chain uses TRBV23-1 with TRBJ2-6, with a possible D match to TRBD2 (5 bases). TRBV23-1 is an ORF, with its function uncertain. V was shortened by 2 bases and J by 0 bases, with 17 bases between the two germline ends. The CDR3 runs 19 residues.

V gene TRBV7-8 combines with J gene TRBJ2-1; a possible D gene is TRBD2 (6 bases). Per the germline V gene, CDR1 is SGHVS and CDR2 is FQNEAQ. The germline V and J ends were trimmed by 8 bases and 4 bases, with 21 bases remaining between them. The CDR3 runs 16 residues. The CDR3 here is CASSTTGVRFYNEQFF. CDR3 coding DNA: TGTGCCAGCTCAACGACGGGGGTTCGATTTTACAATGAGCAGTTCTTC.